Included here is one T cell receptor (beta chain) sequence, with context. This receptor's antigen is unknown. No base-level quality is on record; no much larger clone is a single base apart. The trim is 10 bases for V and 6 bases for J, with a gap of 22 bases between the germline ends. The CDR3 starts with the cysteine, ends with the phenylalanine, and has 15 residues. The sequence is cut down to CDR3 DNA, 45 bases in frame from base 1. CDR1 and CDR2 were assigned from the germline V gene as MDHEN and SYDVKM. TCRbeta CDR3 regions were amplified from genomic DNA by means of the immunoSEQ Assay, a bias-controlled multiplex PCR. Regarding the original processing steps: Nucleated cell counts per sample were estimated from amplification of reference gene primers within the assay. Sequence reads were collapsed and filtered to measure the absolute abundance of every unique TCRbeta CDR3 rearrangement. Productive Simpson clonality was computed per sample as the square root of Simpson's diversity index over productive rearrangements. The table was pulled from immuneACCESS by TCRdb, which kept in-frame rearrangements only. Such tables lose some clones; where checked, under half of the loss comes from unresolved V genes, and the rest has no known cause. For V, J and clone size, that table is used; D and trimming come from the DNA. Counted in this sample were roughly 300,000 clones; roughly nine tenths of them appeared once. About 18% of the sample belongs to the ten largest clones.

The data were obtained in a study of blood T cell repertoires in COVID-19 (TCRdb year 2020). The study in broad terms: Samples from collaborators originated in the United States, Italy and Spain and spanned both the acute and convalescent phases of COVID-19. The material from the prospective study consisted of cDNA or gDNA derived from T cells, B-cell-depleted T cells, or PBMCs. The dataset comprised deeply sampled blood TCRbeta repertoires from subjects exposed to, actively infected with, or recovered from COVID-19. The repertoires were released in a freely available public database meant as a resource for research on the immune response to SARS-CoV-2. Samples were obtained from the ongoing ImmuneRACE study (first 160 participants) and from some 1,300 subjects provided by 6 global collaborators. Sample metadata almost always included a de-identified subject ID, COVID-19 status, age in years and sex. Where available, HLA class I and class II types were taken from metadata supplied by the sample provider and were not determined by assay-based typing.

Paper-wide results and their limitations: Clinical and demographic metadata were provided uncurated, with the amount varying by source and participant.

In the prospective study, participants were 18 to 89 years old, resided in under 30 geographic areas of the United States, and were enrolled through a virtual design. Cohort assignment in the prospective study relied on participant-reported clinical history from a screening survey and a study questionnaire. For ImmuneRACE Cohort 3, a participant was defined as recovered based on two consecutive negative NP/OP PCR tests, clearance by a healthcare professional, or resolution of symptoms. In the prospective study, whole blood, serum and a nasopharyngeal or oropharyngeal swab were collected from each participant by mobile phlebotomists. Additional blood draws and questionnaires over an approximately 2-month period could optionally be provided by prospective study participants. Blood samples from the prospective study were shipped frozen or at room temperature prior to DNA extraction.

The chain uses TRBV28 and TRBJ1-5; TRBD1 could be the D gene, as 5 bases match. The sequenced material came from PBMCs or T cells enriched from blood (not recorded which). The sequence came from a woman in her twenties or thirties who had recovered from COVID-19. The base sequence is TGTGCCACCATTTTACCCAGGGATCTTAGTCAGCCCCAGCATTTT. Its translation reads: CATILPRDLSQPQHF.